This T cell receptor (beta chain) was recovered during a study of shared clonotypes between healthy human individuals. The table came from immunoSEQ multiplex PCR; TCRdb's copy has only in-frame clones and leaves some out. The sample contains around 1.5 million clones, 98% of which appear only once. Study observations and caveats: Represented diversity, genetic and exposure-history alike, was limited by few donors.

The split of CD4+ cells yielded CD45RA+ naive and CD45RA-negative memory subsets. Worth noting for this clone: Its specificity is not known.

Germline V gene data show CDR1 as SGHNT and CDR2 as YENEEA. The CDR3 runs 17 residues. V shed 5 bases, J shed 3 bases, and the junction held 11 bases outside the gene matches. The chain joins TRBV11-3 to TRBJ2-1, with TRBD2 identical over 9 bases. The material sequenced was naive CD4+ T cells sorted from blood. Stated subset: CD45RA+ positively selected. This receptor was obtained from a man aged 25-40 years in good health. The CDR3 coding sequence is TGTGCCAGCAGCCCTAGACTAGCGGACTCTCACTACAATGAGCAGTTCTTC. Translating gives CASSPRLADSHYNEQFF.